This T cell receptor (beta chain) was sequenced for a study of cytomegalovirus exposure and HLA in healthy donors. CDR1 is SGHRS and CDR2 is YFSETQ in the germline V gene. V dropped 4 bases and J dropped 0; count of bases not matched to a gene: 6. The CDR3 has 15 amino acids. The primer mix had 60 Vbeta and 13 Jbeta primers. Measured with immunoSEQ multiplex PCR; TCRdb has only the in-frame clones, and not every one. The repertoire holds 64,000 or so clones, with 85% to 90% as singletons. The sample consisted of PBMCs. The clonotype was recovered from a female donor in good health and CMV-seronegative. The chain uses TRBV5-1 and TRBJ2-7; 8 positions match TRBD2. The CDR3 nucleotides read TGCGCCAGCAGCCTAAGACTAGCGAGCTCCTACGAGCAGTACTTC. Protein: CASSLRLASSYEQYF.